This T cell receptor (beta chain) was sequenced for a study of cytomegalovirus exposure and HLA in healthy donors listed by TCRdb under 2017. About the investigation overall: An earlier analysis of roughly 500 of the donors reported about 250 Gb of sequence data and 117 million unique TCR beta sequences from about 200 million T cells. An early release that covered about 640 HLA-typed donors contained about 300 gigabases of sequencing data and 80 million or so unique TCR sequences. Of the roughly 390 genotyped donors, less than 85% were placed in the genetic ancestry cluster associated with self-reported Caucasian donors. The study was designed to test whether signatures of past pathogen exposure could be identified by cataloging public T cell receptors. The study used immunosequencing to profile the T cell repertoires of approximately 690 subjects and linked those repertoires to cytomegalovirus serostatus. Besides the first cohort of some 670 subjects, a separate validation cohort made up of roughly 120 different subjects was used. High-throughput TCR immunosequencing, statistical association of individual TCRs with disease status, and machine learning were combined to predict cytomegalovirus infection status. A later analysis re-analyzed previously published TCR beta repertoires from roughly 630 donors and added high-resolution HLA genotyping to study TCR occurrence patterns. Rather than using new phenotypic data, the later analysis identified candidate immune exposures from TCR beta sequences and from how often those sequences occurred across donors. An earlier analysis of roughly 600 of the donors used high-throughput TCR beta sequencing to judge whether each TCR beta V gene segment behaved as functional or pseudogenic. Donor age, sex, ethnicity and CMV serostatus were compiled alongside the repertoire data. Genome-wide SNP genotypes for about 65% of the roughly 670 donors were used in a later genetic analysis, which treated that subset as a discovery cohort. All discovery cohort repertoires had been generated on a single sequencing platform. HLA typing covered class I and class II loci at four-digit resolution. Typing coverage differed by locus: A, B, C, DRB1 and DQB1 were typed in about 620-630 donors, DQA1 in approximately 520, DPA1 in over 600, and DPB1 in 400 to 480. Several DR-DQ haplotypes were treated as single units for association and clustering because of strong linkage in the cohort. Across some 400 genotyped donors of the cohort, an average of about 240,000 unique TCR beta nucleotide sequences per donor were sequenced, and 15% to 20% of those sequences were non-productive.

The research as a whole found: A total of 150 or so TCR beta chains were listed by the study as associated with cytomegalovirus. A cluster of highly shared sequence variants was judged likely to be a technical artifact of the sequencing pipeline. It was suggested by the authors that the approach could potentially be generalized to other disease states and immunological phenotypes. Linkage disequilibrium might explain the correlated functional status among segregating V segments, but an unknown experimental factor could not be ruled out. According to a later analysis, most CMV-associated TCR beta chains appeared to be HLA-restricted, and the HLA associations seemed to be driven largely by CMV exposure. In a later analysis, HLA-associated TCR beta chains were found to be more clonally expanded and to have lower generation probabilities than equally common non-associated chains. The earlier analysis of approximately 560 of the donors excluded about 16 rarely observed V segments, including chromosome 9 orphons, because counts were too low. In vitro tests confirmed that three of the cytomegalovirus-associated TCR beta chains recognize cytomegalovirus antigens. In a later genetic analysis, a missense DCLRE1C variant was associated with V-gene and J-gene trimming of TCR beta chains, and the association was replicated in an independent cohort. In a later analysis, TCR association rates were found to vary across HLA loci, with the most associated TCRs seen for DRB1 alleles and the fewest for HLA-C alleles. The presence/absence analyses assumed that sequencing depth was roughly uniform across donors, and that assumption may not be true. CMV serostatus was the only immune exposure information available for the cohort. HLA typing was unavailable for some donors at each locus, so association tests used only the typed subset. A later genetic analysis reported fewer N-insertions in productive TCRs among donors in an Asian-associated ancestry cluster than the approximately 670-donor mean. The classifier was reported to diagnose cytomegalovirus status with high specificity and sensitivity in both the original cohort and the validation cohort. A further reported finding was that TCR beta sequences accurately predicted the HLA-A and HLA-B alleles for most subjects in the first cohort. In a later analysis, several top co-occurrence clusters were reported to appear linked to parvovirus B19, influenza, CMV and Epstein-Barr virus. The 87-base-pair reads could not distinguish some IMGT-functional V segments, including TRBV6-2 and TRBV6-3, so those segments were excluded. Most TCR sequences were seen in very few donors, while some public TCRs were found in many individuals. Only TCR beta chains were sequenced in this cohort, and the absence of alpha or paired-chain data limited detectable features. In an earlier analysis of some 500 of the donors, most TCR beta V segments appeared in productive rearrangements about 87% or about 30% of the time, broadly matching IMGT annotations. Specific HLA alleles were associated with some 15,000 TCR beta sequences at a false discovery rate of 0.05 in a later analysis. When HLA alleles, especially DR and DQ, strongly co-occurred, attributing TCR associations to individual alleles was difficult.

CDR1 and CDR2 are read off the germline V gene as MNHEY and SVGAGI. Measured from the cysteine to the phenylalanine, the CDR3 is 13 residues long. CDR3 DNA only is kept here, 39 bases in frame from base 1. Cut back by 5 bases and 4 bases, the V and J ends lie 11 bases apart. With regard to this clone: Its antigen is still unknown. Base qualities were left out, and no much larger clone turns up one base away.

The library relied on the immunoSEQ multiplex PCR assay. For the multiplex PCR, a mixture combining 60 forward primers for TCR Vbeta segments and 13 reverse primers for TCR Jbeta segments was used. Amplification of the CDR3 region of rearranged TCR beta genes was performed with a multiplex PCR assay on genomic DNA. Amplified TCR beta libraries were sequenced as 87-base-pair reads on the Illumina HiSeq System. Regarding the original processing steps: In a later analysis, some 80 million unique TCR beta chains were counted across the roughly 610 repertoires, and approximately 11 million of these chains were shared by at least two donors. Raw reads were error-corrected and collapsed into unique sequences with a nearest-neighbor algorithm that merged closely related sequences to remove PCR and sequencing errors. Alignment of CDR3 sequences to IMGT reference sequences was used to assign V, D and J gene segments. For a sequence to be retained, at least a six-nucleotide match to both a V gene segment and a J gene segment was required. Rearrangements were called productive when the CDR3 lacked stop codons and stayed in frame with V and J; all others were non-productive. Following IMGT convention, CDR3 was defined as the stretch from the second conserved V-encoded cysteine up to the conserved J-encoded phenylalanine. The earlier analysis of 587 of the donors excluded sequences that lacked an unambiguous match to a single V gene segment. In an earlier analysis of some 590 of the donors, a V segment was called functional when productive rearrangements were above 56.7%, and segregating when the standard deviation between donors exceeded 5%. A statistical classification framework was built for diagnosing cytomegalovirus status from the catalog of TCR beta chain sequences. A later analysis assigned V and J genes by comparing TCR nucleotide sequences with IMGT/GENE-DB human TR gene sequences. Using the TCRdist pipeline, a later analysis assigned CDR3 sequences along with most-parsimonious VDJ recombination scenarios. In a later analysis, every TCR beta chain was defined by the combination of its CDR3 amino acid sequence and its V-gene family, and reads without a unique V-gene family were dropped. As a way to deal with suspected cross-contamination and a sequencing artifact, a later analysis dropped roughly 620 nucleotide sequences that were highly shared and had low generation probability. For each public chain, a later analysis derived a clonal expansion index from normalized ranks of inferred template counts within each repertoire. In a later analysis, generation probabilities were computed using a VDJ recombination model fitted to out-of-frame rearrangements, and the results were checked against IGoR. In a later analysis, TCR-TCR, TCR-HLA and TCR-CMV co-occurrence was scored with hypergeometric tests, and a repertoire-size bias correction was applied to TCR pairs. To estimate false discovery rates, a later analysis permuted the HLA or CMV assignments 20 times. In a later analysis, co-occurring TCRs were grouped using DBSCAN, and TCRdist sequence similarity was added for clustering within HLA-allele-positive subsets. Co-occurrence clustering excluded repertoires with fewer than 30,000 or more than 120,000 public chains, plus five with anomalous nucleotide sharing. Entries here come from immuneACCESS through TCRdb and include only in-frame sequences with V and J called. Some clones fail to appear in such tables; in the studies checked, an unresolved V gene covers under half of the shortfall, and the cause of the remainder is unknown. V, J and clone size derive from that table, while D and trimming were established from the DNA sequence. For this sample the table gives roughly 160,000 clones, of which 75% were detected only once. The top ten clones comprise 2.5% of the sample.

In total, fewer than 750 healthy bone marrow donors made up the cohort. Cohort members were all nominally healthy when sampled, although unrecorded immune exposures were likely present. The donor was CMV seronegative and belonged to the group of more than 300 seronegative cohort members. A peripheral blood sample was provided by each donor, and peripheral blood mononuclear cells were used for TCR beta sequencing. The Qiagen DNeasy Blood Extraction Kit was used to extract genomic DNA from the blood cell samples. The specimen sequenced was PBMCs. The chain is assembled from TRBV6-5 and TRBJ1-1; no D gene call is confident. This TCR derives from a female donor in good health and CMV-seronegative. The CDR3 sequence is CASSVGEGTEAFF. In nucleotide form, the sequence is TGTGCCAGCAGTGTCGGGGAGGGCACTGAAGCTTTCTTT.